This TCR beta chain was observed in a study of T cells after posttransplantation cyclophosphamide. Study results and limitations: Blood and skin or GI T cell repertoires showed limited TRB overlap. Recipient CMV seropositivity and CMV reactivation strongly tracked TRB clonality.

CDR3 length: 18 residues. A marrow graft followed busulfan-fludarabine conditioning, with cyclophosphamide on days +3 and +4. Turning to this clone: Its antigen is as yet unknown.

The assay was immunoSEQ multiplex PCR, and TCRdb's table has in-frame clones only and misses some. Of 35,000 to 45,000 clones in the sample, around 80% were seen once. This sample comprised CD4+ T cells sorted from blood, obtained 1903 days after a stem cell transplant with posttransplant cyclophosphamide. The sequence was collected from a female patient between 35 and 55 years old who received an allogeneic stem cell transplant from a related donor, was CMV-positive, and had no GVHD. Certain T cells may be donor cells from the graft. The chain couples TRBV21-1 to TRBJ2-2; the table's D call TRBD1 went unverified against the DNA. TRBV21-1 is a pseudogene locus. The CDR3 here is CASSKGWDRGQTTGELFF. In DNA, the CDR3 is TGTGCCAGCAGCAAAGGTTGGGACAGGGGGCAGACGACCGGGGAGCTGTTTTTT.